This T cell receptor (beta chain) is from a study of TIL therapy for anti-PD-1-resistant metastatic lung cancer. Study background: Progressing patients received lymphodepletion, expanded TIL infusion and IL-2. Tumors carried a median about 1.4 non-synonymous mutations per megabase.

The immunoSEQ assay was v3. Sequencing depth was around 1.9 million read pairs for survey level, about 5-6.5 million for deep. Sequencing used immunoSEQ multiplex PCR; TCRdb keeps in-frame clones, though not all of them. Of over 15,000 clones in the sample, about 68% were seen once. CDR3 length equals 12 residues. CDR1 is SQVTM, CDR2 ANQGSEA, per germline. V was pared by 6 bases and J by 9 bases, with 7 bases of the junction left unmatched. Time point denoted: pre-treatment sample, taken before nivolumab and TIL therapy. Enrollment ran from late 2017 to early 2020. The TCR was taken from a person aged 25 to 80 with non-small cell lung cancer. The input for sequencing was blood, taken at baseline. The chain is built from TRBV29-1 and TRBJ2-1; 8 bases are shared with TRBD1. The CDR3 sequence: CSVGRGRSEQFF. In DNA, the CDR3 is TGCAGCGTCGGCAGGGGGCGAAGTGAGCAGTTCTTC.